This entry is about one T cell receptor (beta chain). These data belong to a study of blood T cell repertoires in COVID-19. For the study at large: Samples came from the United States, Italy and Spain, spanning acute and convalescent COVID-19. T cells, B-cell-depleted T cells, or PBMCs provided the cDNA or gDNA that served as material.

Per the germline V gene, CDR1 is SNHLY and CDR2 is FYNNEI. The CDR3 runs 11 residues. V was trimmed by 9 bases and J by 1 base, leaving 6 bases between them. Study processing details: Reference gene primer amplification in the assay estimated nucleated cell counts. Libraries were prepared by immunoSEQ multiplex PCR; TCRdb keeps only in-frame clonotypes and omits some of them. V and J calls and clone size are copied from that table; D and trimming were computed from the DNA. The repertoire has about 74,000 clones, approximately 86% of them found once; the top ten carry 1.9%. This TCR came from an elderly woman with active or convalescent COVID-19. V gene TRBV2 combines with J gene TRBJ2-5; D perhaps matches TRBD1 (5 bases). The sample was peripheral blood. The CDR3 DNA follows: TGTGCCAGACAGGTCCAAGAGACCCAGTACTTC. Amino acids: CARQVQETQYF.